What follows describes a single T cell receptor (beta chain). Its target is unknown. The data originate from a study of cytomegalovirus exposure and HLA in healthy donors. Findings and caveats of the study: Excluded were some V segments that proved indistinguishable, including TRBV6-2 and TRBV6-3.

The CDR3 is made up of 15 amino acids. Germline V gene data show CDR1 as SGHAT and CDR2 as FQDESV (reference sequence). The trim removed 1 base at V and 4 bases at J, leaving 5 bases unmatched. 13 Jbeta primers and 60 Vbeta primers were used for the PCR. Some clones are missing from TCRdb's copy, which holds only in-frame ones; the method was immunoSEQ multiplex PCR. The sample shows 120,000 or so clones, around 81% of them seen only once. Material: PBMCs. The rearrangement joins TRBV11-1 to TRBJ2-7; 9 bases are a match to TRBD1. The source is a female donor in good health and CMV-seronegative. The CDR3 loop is CASSLDRDRAYEQYF. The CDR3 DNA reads TGTGCCAGCAGCTTAGATCGGGACAGGGCGTACGAGCAGTACTTC.